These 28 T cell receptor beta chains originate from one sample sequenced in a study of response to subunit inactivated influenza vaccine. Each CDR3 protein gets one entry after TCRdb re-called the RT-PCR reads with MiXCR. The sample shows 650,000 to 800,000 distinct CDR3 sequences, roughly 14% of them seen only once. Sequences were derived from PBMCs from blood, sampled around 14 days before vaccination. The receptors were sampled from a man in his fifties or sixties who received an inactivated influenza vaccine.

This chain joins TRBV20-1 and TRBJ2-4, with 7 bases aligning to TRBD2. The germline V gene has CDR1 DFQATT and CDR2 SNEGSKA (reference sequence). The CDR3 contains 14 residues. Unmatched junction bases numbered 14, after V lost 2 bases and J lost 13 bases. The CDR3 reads CSARPGPVREPQYF. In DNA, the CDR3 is TGCAGTGCTAGACCGGGCCCGGTGCGGGAGCCCCAGTACTTC.

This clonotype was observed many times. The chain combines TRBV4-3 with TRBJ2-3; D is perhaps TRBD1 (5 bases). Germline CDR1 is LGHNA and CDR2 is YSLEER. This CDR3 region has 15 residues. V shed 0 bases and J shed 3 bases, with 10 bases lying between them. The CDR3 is CASSQEAGWTDTQYF. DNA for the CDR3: TGCGCCAGCAGCCAAGAGGCAGGGTGGACAGATACGCAGTATTTT.

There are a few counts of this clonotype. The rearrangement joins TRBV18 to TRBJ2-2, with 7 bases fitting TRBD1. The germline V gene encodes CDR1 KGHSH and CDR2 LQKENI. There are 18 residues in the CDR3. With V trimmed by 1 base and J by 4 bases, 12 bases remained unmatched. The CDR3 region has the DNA TGTGCCAGCTCACCACTCGGGGCCGGGACAGCGAGCACCGGGGAGCTGTTTTTT. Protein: CASSPLGAGTASTGELFF.

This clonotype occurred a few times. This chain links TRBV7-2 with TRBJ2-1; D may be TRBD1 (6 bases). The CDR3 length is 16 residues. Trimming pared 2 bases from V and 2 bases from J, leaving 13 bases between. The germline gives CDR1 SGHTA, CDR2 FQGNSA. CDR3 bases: TGTGCCAGCAGCTTAATGGGGACAAGCCCCTACAATGAGCAGTTCTTC. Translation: CASSLMGTSPYNEQFF.

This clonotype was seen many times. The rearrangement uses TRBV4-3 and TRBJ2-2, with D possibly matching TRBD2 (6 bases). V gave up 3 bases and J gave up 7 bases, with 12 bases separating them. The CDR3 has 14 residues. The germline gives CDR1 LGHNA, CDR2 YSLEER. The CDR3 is CASSHSGGNGELFF. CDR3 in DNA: TGCGCCAGCAGCCACTCTGGGGGGAACGGGGAGCTGTTTTTT.

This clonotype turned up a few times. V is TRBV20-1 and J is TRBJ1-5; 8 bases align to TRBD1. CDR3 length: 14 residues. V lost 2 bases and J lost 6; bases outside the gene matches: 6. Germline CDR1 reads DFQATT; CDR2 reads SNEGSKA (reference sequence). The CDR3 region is CSARREQGGQPQHF. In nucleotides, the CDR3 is TGCAGTGCTAGAAGGGAACAGGGGGGTCAGCCCCAGCATTTT.

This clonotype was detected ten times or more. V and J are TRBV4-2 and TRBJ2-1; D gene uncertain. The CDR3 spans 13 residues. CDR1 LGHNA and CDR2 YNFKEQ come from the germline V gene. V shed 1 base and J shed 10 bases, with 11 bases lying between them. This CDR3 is CASSQGQAREQFF. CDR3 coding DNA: TGTGCCAGCAGCCAAGGTCAGGCAAGGGAGCAGTTCTTC.

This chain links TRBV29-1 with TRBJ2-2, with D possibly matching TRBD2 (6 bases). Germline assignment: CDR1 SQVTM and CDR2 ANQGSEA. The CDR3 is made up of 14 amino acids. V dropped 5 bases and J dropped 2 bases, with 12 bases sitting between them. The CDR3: CSVYGRSNTGELFF. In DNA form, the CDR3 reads TGCAGCGTTTACGGGAGAAGTAACACCGGGGAGCTGTTTTTT.

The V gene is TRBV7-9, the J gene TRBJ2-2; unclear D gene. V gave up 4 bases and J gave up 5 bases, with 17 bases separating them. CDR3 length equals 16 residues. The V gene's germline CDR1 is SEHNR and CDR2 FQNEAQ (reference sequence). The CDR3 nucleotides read TGTGCCAGCAGCTCGATCGGGTTGGGGATTACCGGGGAGCTGTTTTTT. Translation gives CASSSIGLGITGELFF.

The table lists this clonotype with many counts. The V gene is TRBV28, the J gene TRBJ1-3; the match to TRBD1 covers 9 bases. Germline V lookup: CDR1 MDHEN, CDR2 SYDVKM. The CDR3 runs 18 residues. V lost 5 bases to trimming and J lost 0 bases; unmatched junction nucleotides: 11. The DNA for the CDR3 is TGTGCCAGCAGTCCACCGGGACAGGGCTTGATCTCTGGAAACACCATATATTTT. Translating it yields CASSPPGQGLISGNTIYF. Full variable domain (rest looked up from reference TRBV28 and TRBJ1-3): DVKVTQSSRYLVKRTGEKVFLECVQDMDHENMFWYRQDPGLGLRLIYFSYDVKMKEKGDIPEGYSVSREKKERFSLILESASTNQTSMYLCASSPPGQGLISGNTIYFGEGSWLTVV.

The CDR3 DNA reads TGTGCCAGCAGTTACTCGTCCCCCCACAGCTCCTATAATTCACCCCTCCACTTT. Protein: CASSYSSPHSSYNSPLHF. The chain uses TRBV6-5 and TRBJ1-6; D uncertain. CDR1 is MNHEY, CDR2 SVGAGI, per germline. The V gene lost 0 bases and the J gene lost 0 bases, with 12 bases spanning the gap. The CDR3 has 18 residues.

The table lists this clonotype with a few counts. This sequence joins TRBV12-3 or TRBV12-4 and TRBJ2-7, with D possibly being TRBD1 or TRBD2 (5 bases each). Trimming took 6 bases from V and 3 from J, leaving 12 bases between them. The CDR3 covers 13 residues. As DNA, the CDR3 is TGTGCCAGCAGCCGGGACGAATTCTACGAGCAGTACTTC. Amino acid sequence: CASSRDEFYEQYF.

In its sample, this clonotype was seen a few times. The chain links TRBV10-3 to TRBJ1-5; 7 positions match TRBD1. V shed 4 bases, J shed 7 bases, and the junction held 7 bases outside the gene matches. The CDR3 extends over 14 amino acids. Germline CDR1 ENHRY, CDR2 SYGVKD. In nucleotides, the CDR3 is TGTGCCATCAGTGGTACAGGGGAGGGCCAGCCCCAGCATTTT. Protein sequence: CAISGTGEGQPQHF.

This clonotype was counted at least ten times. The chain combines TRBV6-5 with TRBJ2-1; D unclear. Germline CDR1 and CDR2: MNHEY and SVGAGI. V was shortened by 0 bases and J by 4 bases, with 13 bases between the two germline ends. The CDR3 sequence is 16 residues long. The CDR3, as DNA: TGTGCCAGCAGTTACTCTTCCGGCCTAACTTACAATGAGCAGTTCTTC. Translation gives CASSYSSGLTYNEQFF.

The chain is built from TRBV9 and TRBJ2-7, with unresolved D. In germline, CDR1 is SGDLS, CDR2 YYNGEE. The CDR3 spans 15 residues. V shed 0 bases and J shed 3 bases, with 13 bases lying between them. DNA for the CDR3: TGTGCCAGCAGCGTAGGTTACGCCCCCTTCTACGAGCAGTACTTC. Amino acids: CASSVGYAPFYEQYF.

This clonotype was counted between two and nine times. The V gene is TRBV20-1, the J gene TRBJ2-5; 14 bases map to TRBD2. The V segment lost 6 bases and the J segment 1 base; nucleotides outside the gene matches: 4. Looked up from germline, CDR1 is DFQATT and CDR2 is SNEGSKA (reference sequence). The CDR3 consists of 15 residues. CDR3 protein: CSAATSGGVQETQYF. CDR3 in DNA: TGCAGTGCCGCGACTAGCGGGGGGGTCCAAGAGACCCAGTACTTC.

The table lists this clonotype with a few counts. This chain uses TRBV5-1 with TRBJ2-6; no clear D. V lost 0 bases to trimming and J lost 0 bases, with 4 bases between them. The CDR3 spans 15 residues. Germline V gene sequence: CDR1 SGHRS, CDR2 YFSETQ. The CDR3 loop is CASSLAISGANVLTF. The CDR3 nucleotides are TGCGCCAGCAGCTTGGCCATCTCTGGGGCCAACGTCCTGACTTTC.

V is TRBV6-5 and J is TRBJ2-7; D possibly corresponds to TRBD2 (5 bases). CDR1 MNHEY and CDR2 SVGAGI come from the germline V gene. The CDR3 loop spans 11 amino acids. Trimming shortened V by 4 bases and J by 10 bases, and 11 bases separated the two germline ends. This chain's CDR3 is CASSSAANQYF. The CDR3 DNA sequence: TGTGCCAGCAGTTCAGCGGCTAATCAGTACTTC.

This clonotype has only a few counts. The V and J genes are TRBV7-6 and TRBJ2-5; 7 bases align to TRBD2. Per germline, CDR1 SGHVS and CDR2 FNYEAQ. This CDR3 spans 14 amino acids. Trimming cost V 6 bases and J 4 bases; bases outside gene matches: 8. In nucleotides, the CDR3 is TGTGCCAGCAGAGGTGGTTGGGGGGGAGAGACCCAGTACTTC. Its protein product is CASRGGWGGETQYF.

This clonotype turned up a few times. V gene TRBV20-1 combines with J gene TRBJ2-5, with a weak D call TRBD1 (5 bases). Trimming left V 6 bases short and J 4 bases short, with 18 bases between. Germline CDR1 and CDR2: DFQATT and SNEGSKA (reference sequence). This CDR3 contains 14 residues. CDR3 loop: CSAPRGGGIETQYF. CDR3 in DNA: TGCAGTGCCCCTAGGGGCGGTGGCATAGAGACCCAGTACTTC.

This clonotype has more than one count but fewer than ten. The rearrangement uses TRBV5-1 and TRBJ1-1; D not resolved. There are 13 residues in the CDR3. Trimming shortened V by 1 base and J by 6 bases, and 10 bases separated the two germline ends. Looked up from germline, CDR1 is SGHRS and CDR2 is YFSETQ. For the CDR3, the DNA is TGCGCCAGCAGCTTGTCCGCGGTCGCTGAAGCTTTCTTT. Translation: CASSLSAVAEAFF.

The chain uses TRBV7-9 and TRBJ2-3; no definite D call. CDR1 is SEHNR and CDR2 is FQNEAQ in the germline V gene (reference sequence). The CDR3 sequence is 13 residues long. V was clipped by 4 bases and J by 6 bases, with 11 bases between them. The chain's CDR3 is CASSSSSPDTQYF. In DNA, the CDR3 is TGTGCCAGCAGCTCCAGTTCCCCGGATACGCAGTATTTT. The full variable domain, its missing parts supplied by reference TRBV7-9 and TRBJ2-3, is DTGVSQNPRHKITKRGQNVTFRCDPISEHNRLYWYRQTLGQGPEFLTYFQNEAQLEKSRLLSDRFSAERPKGSFSTLEIQRTEQGDSAMYLCASSSSSPDTQYFGPGTRLTVL.

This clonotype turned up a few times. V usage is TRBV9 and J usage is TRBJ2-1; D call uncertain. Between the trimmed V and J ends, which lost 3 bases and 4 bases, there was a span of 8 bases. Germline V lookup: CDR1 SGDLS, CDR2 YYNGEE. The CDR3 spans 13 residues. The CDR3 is CASSESVYNEQFF. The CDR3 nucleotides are TGTGCCAGCAGCGAAAGCGTTTACAATGAGCAGTTCTTC.

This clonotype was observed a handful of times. The DNA for the CDR3 is TGTGCCAGCAGAGACAGACACCTGGGGCAGTACTTC. Amino acids: CASRDRHLGQYF. The chain uses TRBV6-2 or TRBV6-3 and TRBJ2-7, with a weak D call TRBD1 (5 bases). The germline CDR1 and CDR2 sequences are MNHEY and SVGEGT. The V gene lost 6 bases and the J gene lost 9 bases, with 15 bases spanning the gap. The CDR3 is made up of 12 amino acids.

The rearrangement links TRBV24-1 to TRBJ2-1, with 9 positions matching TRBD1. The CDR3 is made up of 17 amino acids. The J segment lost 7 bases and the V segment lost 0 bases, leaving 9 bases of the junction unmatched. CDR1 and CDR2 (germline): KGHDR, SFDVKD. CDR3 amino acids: CATSDLGTGSLENEQFF. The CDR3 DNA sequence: TGTGCCACCAGTGATTTGGGGACAGGGAGTTTGGAAAATGAGCAGTTCTTC.

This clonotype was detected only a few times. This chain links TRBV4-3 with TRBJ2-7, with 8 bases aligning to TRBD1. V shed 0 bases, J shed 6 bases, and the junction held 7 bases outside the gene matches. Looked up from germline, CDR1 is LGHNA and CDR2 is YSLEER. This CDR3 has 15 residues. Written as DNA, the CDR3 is TGCGCCAGCAGCCAAGAGGGCCAGGGGGCCGGCGAGCAGTACTTC. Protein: CASSQEGQGAGEQYF.

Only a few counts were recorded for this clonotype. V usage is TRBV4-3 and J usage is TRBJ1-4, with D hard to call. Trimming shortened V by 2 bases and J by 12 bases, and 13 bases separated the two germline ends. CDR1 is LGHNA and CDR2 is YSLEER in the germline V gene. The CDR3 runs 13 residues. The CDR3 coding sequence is TGCGCCAGCAGCCAATCTGGAGGTGTGGAACTGTTTTTT. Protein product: CASSQSGGVELFF.

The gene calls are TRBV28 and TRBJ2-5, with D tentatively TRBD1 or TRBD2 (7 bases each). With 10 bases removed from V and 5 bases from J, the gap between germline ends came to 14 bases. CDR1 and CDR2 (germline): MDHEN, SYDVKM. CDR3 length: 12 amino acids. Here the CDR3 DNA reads TGTGCCACCTCTCAGGGGGGGGAGACCCAGTACTTC. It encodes CATSQGGETQYF.